The source of this T cell receptor (beta chain) is a study of shared clonotypes between healthy human individuals. TCRdb's copy holds only in-frame clones and misses some; the assay was immunoSEQ multiplex PCR. The sample has about 2.3 million clones; 85% to 95% are singletons. Findings and caveats of the study: In having few donors, the study represented limited genetic and exposure-history diversity.

About this clone: Its antigen is currently unknown.

The sample was naive CD4+ T cells from PBMCs. The subset is: CD45RA+ positively selected. The receptor was isolated from a man aged 18 to 29 in good health. Some clones in this sample may be carry-over from other donors' samples.

Here the CDR3 DNA reads TGTGCCAGCAGTTTCCAGCAGGGTGCAAGTGGCTACACCTTC. Protein product: CASSFQQGASGYTF. This chain links TRBV28 with TRBJ1-2; TRBD1 might be the D (5 bases). Germline CDR1 reads MDHEN; CDR2 reads SYDVKM. The ends were cut back, 3 bases at V and 7 bases at J, with 15 bases in the middle. The CDR3 contains 14 residues.